Below, 23 T cell receptor beta chains from the same sample are listed, as sequenced in a study of blood T cell repertoires in COVID-19. Data came from immunoSEQ multiplex PCR; TCRdb stores just in-frame clones and leaves some out. The table shows about 130,000 clones, with around 81% occurring only once. Source material: peripheral blood. The receptors originated from a middle-aged man with active or convalescent COVID-19.

This clone was observed a single time. The chain recombines TRBV5-1 with TRBJ1-4; D may be TRBD1 (6 bases). The germline CDR1 and CDR2 sequences are SGHRS and YFSETQ. V was pared by 4 bases and J by 3 bases, with 13 bases between. This CDR3 has 15 amino acids. DNA of the CDR3: TGCGCCAGCAGCCCTACAGGGTTGTCTAATGAAAAACTGTTTTTT. Amino acid sequence: CASSPTGLSNEKLFF.

This sequence joins TRBV18 and TRBJ2-3; 11 bases fit TRBD1. The J segment lost 5 bases and the V segment lost 1 base, leaving 8 bases of the junction unmatched. This CDR3 is 17 amino acids long. Germline V gene lookup returns CDR1 KGHSH and CDR2 LQKENI. The CDR3 DNA reads as TGTGCCAGCTCACCACTAGGACAGGGGGCGACGTTAGATACGCAGTATTTT. Its protein product is CASSPLGQGATLDTQYF.

The chain recombines TRBV19 with TRBJ1-1; 8 nucleotides agree with TRBD1. Germline-derived CDR1 and CDR2 are LNHDA and SQIVND (reference sequence). Germline trimming cut 5 bases from V and 9 bases from J; bases unmatched to any gene: 2. This CDR3 spans 11 amino acids. CDR3 DNA: TGTGCCAGTAGTGCCAGGGGGCAAGCTTTCTTT. This gives the protein CASSARGQAFF.

The J gene is TRBJ2-2, the V gene TRBV18; the match to TRBD2 covers 8 bases. CDR3 length equals 19 residues. Germline V lookup: CDR1 KGHSH, CDR2 LQKENI. The V and J ends lost 6 bases and 6 bases, in that order; junction bases with no gene match: 21. The CDR3, as DNA: TGTGCCAGCTCTCCGGGGTCCAGCGGGGGCACCCGAACACCCGGGGAGCTGTTTTTT. Translating gives CASSPGSSGGTRTPGELFF.

The V gene is TRBV6-4, the J gene TRBJ1-1; D is uncertain. Germline CDR1 reads MRHNA; CDR2 reads SNTAGT. This CDR3 comprises 12 residues. The germline V and J ends were trimmed by 1 base and 7 bases, with 7 bases remaining between them. DNA of the CDR3: TGTGCCAGCAGTGACTACCGGGGTGAAGCTTTCTTT. Protein product: CASSDYRGEAFF.

The chain couples TRBV19 to TRBJ2-7; possible D gene TRBD2, 5 bases. The CDR3 has 14 amino acids. Germline CDR1 and CDR2: LNHDA and SQIVND (reference sequence). Trimming took off 3 bases at V and 3 bases at J, with 12 bases between the two ends. The CDR3 DNA reads as TGTGCCAGTAGTATTGAGGGAACTGGCTACGAGCAGTACTTC. Its protein is CASSIEGTGYEQYF.

The chain employs TRBV10-3 and TRBJ2-6; D might be TRBD2 (5 bases). Trimming stripped 0 bases from V and 2 bases from J, with 8 bases between. This CDR3 region has 16 residues. The V gene's germline CDR1 is ENHRY and CDR2 SYGVKD. The CDR3 is CAISESGAAGANVLTF. In DNA, the CDR3 is TGTGCCATCAGTGAGTCGGGAGCGGCTGGGGCCAACGTCCTGACTTTC.

This sequence joins TRBV29-1 and TRBJ2-2; D is perhaps TRBD1 (6 bases). The CDR3 spans 13 residues. CDR1 is SQVTM, CDR2 ANQGSEA, per germline. V shed 6 bases and J shed 0 bases, with 8 bases lying between them. The CDR3 nucleotides are TGCAGCGTGGACAGCTCGAACACCGGGGAGCTGTTTTTT. Residues: CSVDSSNTGELFF.

The V call is TRBV10-1, the J call TRBJ1-1; 9 bases agree with TRBD1. Germline-derived CDR1 and CDR2 are WNHNN and SYGVQD (reference sequence). Trimming removed 7 bases from V and 11 bases from J; junction bases left unmatched: 5. This CDR3 spans 11 amino acids. In nucleotides, the CDR3 is TGCGCCAGCATTTACAGGGGGCAGGCTTTCTTT. This sequence encodes CASIYRGQAFF.

The chain is built from TRBV3-1 (or the pseudogene TRBV3-2) and TRBJ1-3, with a possible D match to TRBD1 (5 bases). The germline V gene encodes CDR1 LGHDT and CDR2 YNNKEL (reference sequence). The CDR3 totals 15 residues. The V end lost 1 base, the J end lost 4 bases, and 11 bases lay between the germline ends. The CDR3 is CASSQGGVKGNTIYF. CDR3 coding DNA: TGTGCCAGCAGCCAAGGGGGGGTAAAAGGAAACACCATATATTTT.

The chain combines TRBV12-3 or TRBV12-4 with TRBJ1-5; D remains ambiguous. CDR3 length: 13 residues. The V end was cut by 6 bases, the J end by 5 bases, with 11 bases between. The CDR3 sequence: CASSPNRDQPQHF. The CDR3, as DNA: TGTGCCAGCAGCCCGAACCGGGATCAGCCCCAGCATTTT.

The table lists this clone with a count of one. The V call is TRBV6-1, the J call TRBJ2-3; 9 bases are shared with TRBD2. Per the germline V gene, CDR1 is MNHNS and CDR2 is SASEGT. This CDR3 has 16 residues. Trimming removed 2 bases from V and 2 bases from J; junction bases left unmatched: 5. The CDR3 loop reads CASSERRGGSTDTQYF. CDR3 nucleotides: TGTGCCAGCAGTGAAAGGCGGGGGGGTTCCACAGATACGCAGTATTTT.

This chain connects TRBV10-3 to TRBJ1-2; no clear D. CDR3 length: 13 residues. The germline V and J ends were trimmed by 3 bases and 8 bases, with 13 bases remaining between them. CDR1 and CDR2 (germline): ENHRY, SYGVKD. CDR3 in DNA: TGTGCCATCAGTGAAGTCCCGCCGAGAGGCTACACCTTC. This encodes CAISEVPPRGYTF.

This clone was observed a handful of times. The chain links TRBV5-8 to TRBJ2-7; the match to TRBD1 covers 9 bases. The J segment lost 6 bases and the V segment lost 1 base, leaving 5 bases of the junction unmatched. The CDR3 is 14 amino acids. The germline CDR1 and CDR2 sequences are SGHTS and YDEGEE. CDR3 sequence: CASSLRQGGIEQYF. The CDR3 DNA reads TGTGCCAGCAGCTTGCGACAGGGGGGAATCGAGCAGTACTTC.

The V call is TRBV5-1, the J call TRBJ2-7; 9 positions match TRBD1. This CDR3 contains 14 residues. V gave up 2 bases and J gave up 5 bases; unmatched junction bases: 5. Germline CDR1 and CDR2: SGHRS and YFSETQ. The CDR3 is CASSFGTGNHEQYF. The CDR3, as DNA: TGCGCCAGCAGCTTCGGGACAGGGAACCACGAGCAGTACTTC. The whole variable domain, remainder taken from reference TRBV5-1 and TRBJ2-7, is KAGVTQTPRYLIKTRGQQVTLSCSPISGHRSVSWYQQTPGQGLQFLFEYFSETQRNKGNFPGRFSGRQFSNSRSEMNVSTLELGDSALYLCASSFGTGNHEQYFGPGTRLTVT.

This clone was observed a single time. The V gene is TRBV19, the J gene TRBJ1-1; 9 bases line up with TRBD1. The J segment lost 3 bases and the V segment lost 6 bases, leaving 8 bases of the junction unmatched. This CDR3 is 15 amino acids long. CDR1 and CDR2 (germline): LNHDA, SQIVND (reference sequence). CDR3 loop: CASRQRRQGDTEAFF. CDR3 nucleotides: TGTGCCAGTAGGCAACGGAGACAGGGGGACACTGAAGCTTTCTTT.

J is TRBJ1-6 and V is TRBV6-9; D is unresolved. Trimming pared 3 bases from V and 10 bases from J, leaving 13 bases between. The germline gives CDR1 MNHGY, CDR2 SVAAGI. The CDR3 contains 14 residues. DNA for the CDR3: TGTGCCAGCAGTTACCCAGAAGGAGAGTCACCCCTCCACTTT. Translating it yields CASSYPEGESPLHF.

The J gene is TRBJ1-2, the V gene TRBV30; TRBD1 might be the D (6 bases). Trimming left V 4 bases short and J 4 bases short, with 16 bases between. This CDR3 has 14 amino acids. Germline CDR1 GTSNPN, CDR2 SVGIG (reference sequence). CDR3: CAWTHTGISYGYTF. The CDR3 region has the DNA TGTGCCTGGACACACACAGGGATTAGCTATGGCTACACCTTC.

The V gene is TRBV5-1, the J gene TRBJ1-6; TRBD1 is a possible D gene (5 bases). The CDR3 extends over 15 amino acids. CDR1 is SGHRS, CDR2 YFSETQ, per germline. Trimming pared 0 bases from V and 1 base from J, leaving 5 bases between. The CDR3 sequence is CASSLEGSYNSPLHF. As DNA, the CDR3 is TGCGCCAGCAGCTTGGAGGGGTCCTATAATTCACCCCTCCACTTT. Full variable domain (remainder filled in from reference TRBV5-1 and TRBJ1-6): KAGVTQTPRYLIKTRGQQVTLSCSPISGHRSVSWYQQTPGQGLQFLFEYFSETQRNKGNFPGRFSGRQFSNSRSEMNVSTLELGDSALYLCASSLEGSYNSPLHFGNGTRLTVT.

Notes on this clone: One end of the junction is discordant with germline, which a read error may explain. The chain employs TRBV5-5 and TRBJ1-1, with 7 bases identical to TRBD1. Germline assignment: CDR1 SGHKS and CDR2 YYEKEE (reference sequence). The CDR3 loop spans 15 amino acids. CDR3 sequence reads: CTSSFGGTVNTEAFF. The CDR3 region has the DNA TGTACCAGCAGCTTTGGCGGGACAGTGAACACTGAAGCTTTCTTT.

This chain connects TRBV10-1 to TRBJ2-7; 9 positions match TRBD1. The CDR3 has 14 amino acids. V was clipped by 8 bases and J by 1 base; unmatched bases: 6. Germline V CDR1 and CDR2: WNHNN, SYGVQD (reference sequence). The CDR3 DNA sequence: TGCGCCAGCTCCCGGGGGACAGGGTCCTACGAGCAGTACTTC. Translation gives CASSRGTGSYEQYF.

This chain connects TRBV9 to TRBJ2-6; TRBD1 agrees at 7 bases. This CDR3 spans 16 amino acids. The V gene's germline CDR1 is SGDLS and CDR2 YYNGEE. The V gene end was trimmed by 5 bases and the J gene end by 0 bases; junction bases not matched to a gene: 5. CDR3 protein: CASRGQASSGANVLTF. DNA for the CDR3: TGTGCCAGCAGAGGACAGGCGAGCTCTGGGGCCAACGTCCTGACTTTC.

The chain has TRBV2 and TRBJ1-5; D call uncertain. Per the germline V gene, CDR1 is SNHLY and CDR2 is FYNNEI. Deletions cut 5 bases from V and 0 bases from J, with 11 bases between. The CDR3 has 15 amino acids. The DNA for the CDR3 is TGTGCCAGCAGTTCAGACGGGTATAGCAATCAGCCCCAGCATTTT. Translation: CASSSDGYSNQPQHF.